Below, 12 T cell receptor beta chains from the same sample are listed, as sequenced in a study of blood T cell repertoires in COVID-19. TCRdb's copy holds only in-frame clones and misses some; the assay was immunoSEQ multiplex PCR. The table has around 100,000 clones, roughly nine tenths seen once. Sequencing was carried out using peripheral blood. These receptors were collected from a man aged 45-65 years with active COVID-19.

V usage is TRBV7-2 and J usage is TRBJ1-6, with a tentative D call TRBD1 (5 bases). The V end was cut by 3 bases, the J end by 8 bases, with 17 bases between. The CDR3 has 16 residues. The germline CDR1 and CDR2 sequences are SGHTA and FQGNSA. The CDR3 region has the DNA TGTGCCAGCAGCTTTTTATCCAGACAGAATTATTCACCCCTCCACTTT. Translation gives CASSFLSRQNYSPLHF.

This clone was seen a single time. The V gene is TRBV29-1, the J gene TRBJ1-2; D perhaps matches TRBD1 (6 bases). The CDR3 loop spans 12 amino acids. Trimming took off 6 bases at V and 3 bases at J, with 11 bases between the two ends. Germline V gives CDR1 SQVTM, CDR2 ANQGSEA. This chain's CDR3 is CSVQQGDYGYTF. For the CDR3, the DNA is TGCAGCGTACAACAGGGTGACTATGGCTACACCTTC.

The V call is TRBV10-3, the J call TRBJ1-3; 7 nucleotides agree with TRBD1. CDR1 and CDR2 from the germline V gene are ENHRY and SYGVKD. The V segment lost 7 bases and the J segment 0 bases; nucleotides outside the gene matches: 6. The CDR3 runs 15 residues. CDR3 sequence: CAIKAGGLSGNTIYF. CDR3 nucleotides: TGTGCCATCAAAGCAGGGGGTCTCTCTGGAAACACCATATATTTT.

The chain employs TRBV3-1 (or the pseudogene TRBV3-2) and TRBJ1-2; 9 nucleotides match TRBD1. CDR1 is LGHDT and CDR2 is YNNKEL in the germline V gene (reference sequence). Trimming at V came to 4 bases and at J to 7 bases, leaving 10 bases not matched to a gene. CDR3 length equals 15 residues. The CDR3 coding sequence is TGTGCCAGCAGCCCCGCCGGGACAGGGTGGGGTGGCTACACCTTC. It codes for CASSPAGTGWGGYTF.

CDR3 nucleotide sequence: TGTGCCAGCAGCCTCGTAGGACAGGGGCTCAATGAGCAGTTCTTC. Its translation is CASSLVGQGLNEQFF. J is TRBJ2-1 and V is TRBV5-5; 9 nucleotides align to TRBD1. Per germline, CDR1 SGHKS and CDR2 YYEKEE (reference sequence). The V and J ends lost 4 bases and 6 bases, in that order; junction bases with no gene match: 8. The CDR3 runs to 15 residues.

The genes are TRBV6-5 and TRBJ1-3; unclear D gene. The CDR3 has 15 amino acids. Germline V gene sequence: CDR1 MNHEY, CDR2 SVGAGI. V was pared by 7 bases and J by 0 bases, with 13 bases between. CDR3 amino acids: CASISRQTSGNTIYF. In DNA, the CDR3 is TGTGCCAGCATATCCCGACAAACCTCTGGAAACACCATATATTTT.

The genes are TRBV5-8 and TRBJ1-1, with 7 bases identical to TRBD1. CDR3 size: 15 residues. Per germline, CDR1 SGHTS and CDR2 YDEGEE. Germline trimming cut 0 bases from V and 1 base from J; bases unmatched to any gene: 3. The CDR3 is CASSLGGGANTEAFF. CDR3 coding DNA: TGTGCCAGCAGCTTGGGAGGGGGCGCGAACACTGAAGCTTTCTTT. The variable domain in full, completed from reference TRBV5-8 and TRBJ1-1, reads EAGVTQSPTHLIKTRGQQATLRCSPISGHTSVYWYQQALGLGLQFLLWYDEGEERNRGNFPPRFSGRQFPNYSSELNVNALELEDSALYLCASSLGGGANTEAFFGQGTRLTVV.

This rearrangement joins TRBV18 to TRBJ2-3, with 8 bases aligning to TRBD2. The CDR3 loop spans 16 amino acids. The junction had 5 bases not matched to a gene; V was cut back by 3 bases and J by 0 bases. The germline CDR1 and CDR2 sequences are KGHSH and LQKENI. Here the CDR3 DNA reads TGTGCCAGCTCACCTCTCAGCGGGAGAAGCACAGATACGCAGTATTTT. As protein: CASSPLSGRSTDTQYF.

The rearrangement links TRBV19 to TRBJ1-1, with a possible D match to TRBD1 (5 bases). Germline V gene data show CDR1 as LNHDA and CDR2 as SQIVND (reference sequence). CDR3 length: 13 amino acids. Trimming shortened V by 6 bases and J by 3 bases, and 11 bases separated the two germline ends. The CDR3 region is CASSEQGYTEAFF. Written as DNA, the CDR3 is TGTGCCAGTAGCGAGCAGGGATACACTGAAGCTTTCTTT. Supplemented by reference TRBV19 and TRBJ1-1, the full variable domain reads DGGITQSPKYLFRKEGQNVTLSCEQNLNHDAMYWYRQDPGQGLRLIYYSQIVNDFQKGDIAEGYSVSREKKESFPLTVTSAQKNPTAFYLCASSEQGYTEAFFGQGTRLTVV.

The rearrangement links TRBV10-1 to TRBJ2-7; D is possibly TRBD2 (6 bases). V was clipped by 11 bases and J by 3 bases, with 14 bases between them. Germline CDR1 is WNHNN and CDR2 is SYGVQD (reference sequence). CDR3 length equals 12 residues. The CDR3 region is CAATGTHYEQYF. The CDR3 DNA sequence: TGCGCCGCGACGGGGACTCACTACGAGCAGTACTTC.

The chain employs TRBV6-5 and TRBJ1-1; a weak D match, TRBD1 (5 bases). This CDR3 region has 14 residues. Germline V gives CDR1 MNHEY, CDR2 SVGAGI. V was clipped by 6 bases and J by 1 base, with 12 bases between them. CDR3 residues: CASSRTGGNTEAFF. The CDR3 DNA is TGTGCCAGCAGCAGAACCGGGGGGAACACTGAAGCTTTCTTT.

The gene calls are TRBV2 and TRBJ1-6; unclear D gene. The CDR3 is 15 amino acids. Germline CDR1 and CDR2: SNHLY and FYNNEI. Trimming removed 2 bases from V and 5 bases from J, with 10 bases in between. The CDR3: CASSEMGGDNSPLHF. The CDR3, as DNA: TGTGCCAGCAGTGAAATGGGCGGGGATAATTCACCCCTCCACTTT.